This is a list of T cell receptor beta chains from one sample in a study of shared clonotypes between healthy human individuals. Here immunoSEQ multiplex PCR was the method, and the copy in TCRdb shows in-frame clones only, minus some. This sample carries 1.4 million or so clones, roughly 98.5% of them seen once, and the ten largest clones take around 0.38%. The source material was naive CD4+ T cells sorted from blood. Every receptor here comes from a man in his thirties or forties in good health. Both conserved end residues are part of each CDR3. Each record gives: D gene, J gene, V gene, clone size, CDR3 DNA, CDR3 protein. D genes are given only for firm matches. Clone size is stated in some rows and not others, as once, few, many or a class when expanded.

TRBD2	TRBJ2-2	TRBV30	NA	TGTGCCTGGAGTCTAGCGGGAGGGTACCTCGGGGAGCTGTTTTTT	CAWSLAGGYLGELFF
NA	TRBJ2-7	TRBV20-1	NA	TGCAGTGCCCGCGCTAGATACGAGCAGTACTTC	CSARARYEQYF
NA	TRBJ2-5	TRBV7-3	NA	TGTGCCAGCAGCTTAGGAGGTGGAGAGACCCAGTACTTC	CASSLGGGETQYF
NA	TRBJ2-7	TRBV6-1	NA	TGTGCCAGCAGAGCCAGGGGTTCCTACGAGCAGTACTTC	CASRARGSYEQYF
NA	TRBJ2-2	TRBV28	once	TGTGCCAGCAGTGCGCCCGGGATCACCGGGGAGCTGTTTTTT	CASSAPGITGELFF
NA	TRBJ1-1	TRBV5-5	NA	TGTGCCAGCAGCTCCCAGGGACCCATATGGAACACTGAAGCTTTCTTT	CASSSQGPIWNTEAFF
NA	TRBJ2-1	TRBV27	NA	TGTGCCAGCAGTACGACTAGGGCTTACAATGCTGGATCAGAGCAGTTCTTC	CASSTTRAYNAGSEQFF
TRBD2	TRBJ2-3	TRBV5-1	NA	TGCGCCAGCAGCCTAGCGGGAACAGCGGCAGATACGCAGTATTTT	CASSLAGTAADTQYF
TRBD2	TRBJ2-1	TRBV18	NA	TGTGCCAGCTCACCCCTCCCTAGCGGGAGGATGTACCATGAGCAGTTCTTC	CASSPLPSGRMYHEQFF
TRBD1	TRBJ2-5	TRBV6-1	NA	TGTGCCAGCAGTGAAGGGGGACGACAGGGTCAGTACTTC	CASSEGGRQGQYF
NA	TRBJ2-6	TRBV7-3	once	TGTGCCAGCAGCCCCACTACAGGGTATGGGGCCAACGTCCTGACTTTC	CASSPTTGYGANVLTF
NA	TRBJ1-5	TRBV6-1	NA	TGTGCCAGCAATCCAAGGTTCGGGAACCAGCCCCAGCATTTT	CASNPRFGNQPQHF
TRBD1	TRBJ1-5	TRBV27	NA	TGTGCCAGCAGGTCCTCAGGGGGCGGGCAGCCCCAGCATTTT	CASRSSGGGQPQHF
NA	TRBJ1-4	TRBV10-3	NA	TGTGCCATCAGTGAGTCGGGGGAGAGGGAAAAACTGTTTTTT	CAISESGEREKLFF
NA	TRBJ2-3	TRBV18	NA	TGTGCCAGCTCACCACTCTCGAGGGGCGGCGGGTTCCAACCACGCACAGATACGCAGTATTTT	CASSPLSRGGGFQPRTDTQYF
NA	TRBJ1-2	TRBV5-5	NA	TGTGCCAGCAGCCCGGCACAGGGAAGTTACGGCTACACCTTC	CASSPAQGSYGYTF
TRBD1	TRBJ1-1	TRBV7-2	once	TGTGCCAGCAGCGTACAGGGGGCGCGGGACACTGAAGCTTTCTTT	CASSVQGARDTEAFF
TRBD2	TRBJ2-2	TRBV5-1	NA	TGCGCCAGCAGCCGGGGACTAGCGGGAACGTTTGGCGGGGAGCTGTTTTTT	CASSRGLAGTFGGELFF
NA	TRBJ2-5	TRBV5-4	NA	TGTGCCAGCAGCTTGGATTTAGAGACCCAGTACTTC	CASSLDLETQYF
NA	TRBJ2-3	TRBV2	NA	TGTGCCAGCAGTGATCTTCTTTTGTCGAGGCGGATCACAGATACGCAGTATTTT	CASSDLLLSRRITDTQYF
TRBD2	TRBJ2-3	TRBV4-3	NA	TGCGCCAGCAGCACCTCTAGCGGGAGGATCACAGATACGCAGTATTTT	CASSTSSGRITDTQYF
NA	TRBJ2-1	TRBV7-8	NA	TGTGCCAGCAGCCCCTATGGAGATGGGGCGAATGAGCAGTTCTTC	CASSPYGDGANEQFF